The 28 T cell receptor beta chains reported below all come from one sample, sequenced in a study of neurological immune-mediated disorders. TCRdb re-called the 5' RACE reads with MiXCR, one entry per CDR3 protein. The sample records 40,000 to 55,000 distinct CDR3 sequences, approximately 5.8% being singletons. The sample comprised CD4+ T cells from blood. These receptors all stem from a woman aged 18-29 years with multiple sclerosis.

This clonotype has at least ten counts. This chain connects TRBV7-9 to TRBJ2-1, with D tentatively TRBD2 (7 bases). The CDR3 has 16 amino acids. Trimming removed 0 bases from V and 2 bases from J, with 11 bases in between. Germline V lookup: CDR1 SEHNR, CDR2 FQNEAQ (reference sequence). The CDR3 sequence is CASSLAGGGAYNEQFF. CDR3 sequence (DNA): TGTGCCAGCAGCTTAGCGGGCGGGGGCGCCTACAATGAGCAGTTCTTC.

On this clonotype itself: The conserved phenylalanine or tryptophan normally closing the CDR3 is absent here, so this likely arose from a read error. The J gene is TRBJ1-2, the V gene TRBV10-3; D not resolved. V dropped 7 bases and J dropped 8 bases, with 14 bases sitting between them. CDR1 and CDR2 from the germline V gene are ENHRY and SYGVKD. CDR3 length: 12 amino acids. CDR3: CAITGGQKGYTV. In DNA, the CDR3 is TGTGCCATCACTGGCGGGCAGAAGGGCTACACCGTC.

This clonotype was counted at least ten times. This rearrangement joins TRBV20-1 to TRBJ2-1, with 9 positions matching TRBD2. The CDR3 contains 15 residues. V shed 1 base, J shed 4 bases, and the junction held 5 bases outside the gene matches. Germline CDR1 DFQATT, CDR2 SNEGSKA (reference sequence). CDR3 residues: CSARVPSGGYNEQFF. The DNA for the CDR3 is TGCAGTGCTAGAGTCCCGAGCGGGGGGTACAATGAGCAGTTCTTC.

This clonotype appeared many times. The DNA for the CDR3 is TGCGCCAGCAGTTCGGGGGGGGGTGGCTACGAGCAGTACGTC. This translates into CASSSGGGGYEQYV. This rearrangement joins TRBV10-2 to TRBJ2-7, with 8 bases aligning to TRBD2. The CDR3 length is 14 residues. The V gene's germline CDR1 is WSHSY and CDR2 SAAADI. V was pared by 5 bases and J by 3 bases, with 6 bases of the junction left unmatched.

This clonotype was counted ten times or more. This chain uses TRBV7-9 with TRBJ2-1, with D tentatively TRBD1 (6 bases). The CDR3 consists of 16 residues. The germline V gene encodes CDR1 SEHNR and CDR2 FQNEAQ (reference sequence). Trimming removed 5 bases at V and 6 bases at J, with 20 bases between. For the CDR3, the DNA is TGTGCCAGCAGCCGTCGTCGGCAGGGACATTCCAATGAGCAGTTCTTC. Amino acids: CASSRRRQGHSNEQFF.

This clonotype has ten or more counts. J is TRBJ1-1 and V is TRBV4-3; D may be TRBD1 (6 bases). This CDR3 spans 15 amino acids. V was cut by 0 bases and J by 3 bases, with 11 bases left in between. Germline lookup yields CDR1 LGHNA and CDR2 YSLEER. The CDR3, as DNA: TGCGCCAGCAGCCAAGATCAGCAGGGGTACACTGAAGCTTTCTTT. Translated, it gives CASSQDQQGYTEAFF.

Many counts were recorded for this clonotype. The CDR3 spells CAISPPDRAGNTIYF. The CDR3 DNA is TGTGCCATCAGTCCCCCCGACAGAGCTGGAAACACCATATATTTT. The chain links TRBV10-3 to TRBJ1-3; possibly TRBD1 for D (5 bases). This CDR3 region has 15 residues. The V end was cut by 5 bases, the J end by 2 bases, with 13 bases between. The V gene's germline CDR1 is ENHRY and CDR2 SYGVKD.

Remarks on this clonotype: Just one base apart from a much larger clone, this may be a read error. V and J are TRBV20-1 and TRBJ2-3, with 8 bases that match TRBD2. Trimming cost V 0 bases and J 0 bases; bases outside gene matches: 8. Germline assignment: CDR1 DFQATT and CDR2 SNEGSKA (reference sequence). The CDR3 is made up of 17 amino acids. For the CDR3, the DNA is TGCAGTGCTAGAGATCTTAGCGGGGAGAGTAGCACAGATACGCAGTATTTT. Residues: CSARDLSGESSTDTQYF.

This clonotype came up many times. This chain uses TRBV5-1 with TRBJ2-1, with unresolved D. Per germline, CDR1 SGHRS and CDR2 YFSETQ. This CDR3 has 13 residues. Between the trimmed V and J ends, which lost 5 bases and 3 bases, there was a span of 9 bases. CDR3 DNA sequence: TGCGCCAGCAGATTACAAGGCTACAATGAGCAGTTCTTC. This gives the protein CASRLQGYNEQFF. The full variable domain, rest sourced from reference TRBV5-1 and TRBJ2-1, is KAGVTQTPRYLIKTRGQQVTLSCSPISGHRSVSWYQQTPGQGLQFLFEYFSETQRNKGNFPGRFSGRQFSNSRSEMNVSTLELGDSALYLCASRLQGYNEQFFGPGTRLTVL.

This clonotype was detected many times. The CDR3 nucleotides are TGTGCCAGCAGTTACTCGGACCCTCATCTAGGGACCCAGTACTTC. This codes for CASSYSDPHLGTQYF. The chain employs TRBV6-6 and TRBJ2-5, with D unclear. The germline gives CDR1 MNHNY, CDR2 SVGAGI (reference sequence). With 0 bases removed from V and 7 bases from J, the gap between germline ends came to 15 bases. The CDR3 is 15 residues long.

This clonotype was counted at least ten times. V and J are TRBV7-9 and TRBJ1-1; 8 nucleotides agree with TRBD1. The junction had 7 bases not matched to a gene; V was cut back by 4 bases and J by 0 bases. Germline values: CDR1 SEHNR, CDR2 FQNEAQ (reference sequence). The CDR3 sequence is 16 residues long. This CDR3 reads CASSYGGTGLNTEAFF. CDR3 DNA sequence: TGTGCCAGCAGCTACGGGGGGACAGGCCTGAACACTGAAGCTTTCTTT.

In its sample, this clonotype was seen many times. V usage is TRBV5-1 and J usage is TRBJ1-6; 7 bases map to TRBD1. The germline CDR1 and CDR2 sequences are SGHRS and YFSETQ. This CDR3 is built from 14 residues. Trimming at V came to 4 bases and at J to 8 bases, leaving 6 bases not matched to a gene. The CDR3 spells CASSRQGGDSPLHF. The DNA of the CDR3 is TGCGCCAGCAGCCGACAGGGTGGAGATTCACCCCTCCACTTT.

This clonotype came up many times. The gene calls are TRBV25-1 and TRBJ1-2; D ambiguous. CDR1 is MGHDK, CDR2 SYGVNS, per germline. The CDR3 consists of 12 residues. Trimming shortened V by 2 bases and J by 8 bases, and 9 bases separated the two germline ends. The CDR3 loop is CASSETGLGYTF. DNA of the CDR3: TGTGCCAGCAGTGAAACTGGGCTAGGCTACACCTTC.

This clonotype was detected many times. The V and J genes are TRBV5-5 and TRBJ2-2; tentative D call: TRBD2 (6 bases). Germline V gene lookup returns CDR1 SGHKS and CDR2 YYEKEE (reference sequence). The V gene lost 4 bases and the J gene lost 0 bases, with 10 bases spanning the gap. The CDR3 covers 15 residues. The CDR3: CASSPRGTNTGELFF. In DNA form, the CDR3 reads TGTGCCAGCAGCCCACGGGGGACGAACACCGGGGAGCTGTTTTTT.

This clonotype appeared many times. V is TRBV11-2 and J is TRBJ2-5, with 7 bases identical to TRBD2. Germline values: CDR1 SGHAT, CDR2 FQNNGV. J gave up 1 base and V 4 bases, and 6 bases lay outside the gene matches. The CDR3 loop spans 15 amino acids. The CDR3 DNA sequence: TGTGCCAGCAGCTGGTCTGGCGGGGGCCAAGAGACCCAGTACTTC. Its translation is CASSWSGGGQETQYF.

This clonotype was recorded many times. CDR3 sequence: CASSELTGPNYGYTF. The CDR3 DNA sequence: TGTGCCAGCAGTGAACTTACGGGGCCTAACTATGGCTACACCTTC. V gene TRBV6-1 combines with J gene TRBJ1-2, with a tentative D call TRBD1 (5 bases). The CDR3 totals 15 residues. Trimming took off 2 bases at V and 0 bases at J, with 10 bases between the two ends. Germline V gene lookup returns CDR1 MNHNS and CDR2 SASEGT.

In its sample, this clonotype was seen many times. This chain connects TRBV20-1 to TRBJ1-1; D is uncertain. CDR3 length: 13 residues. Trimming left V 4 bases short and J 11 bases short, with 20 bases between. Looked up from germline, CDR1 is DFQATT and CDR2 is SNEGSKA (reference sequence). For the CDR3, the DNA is TGCAGTGCTACTAGGACGGAAGTGAAGGCGGCTTTCTTT. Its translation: CSATRTEVKAAFF.

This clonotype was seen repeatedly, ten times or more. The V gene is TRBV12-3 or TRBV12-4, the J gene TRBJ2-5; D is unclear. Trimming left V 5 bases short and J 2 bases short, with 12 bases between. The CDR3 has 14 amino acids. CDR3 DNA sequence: TGTGCCAGCAGTCCTCCGGCCCAGCAAGAGACCCAGTACTTC. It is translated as CASSPPAQQETQYF.

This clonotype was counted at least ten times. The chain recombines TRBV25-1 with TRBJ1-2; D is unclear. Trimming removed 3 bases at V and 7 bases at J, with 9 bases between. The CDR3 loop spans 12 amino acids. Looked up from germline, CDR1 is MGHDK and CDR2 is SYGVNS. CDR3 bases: TGTGCCAGCAGTGAGGGGTTCGGTGGCTACACCTTC. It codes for CASSEGFGGYTF.

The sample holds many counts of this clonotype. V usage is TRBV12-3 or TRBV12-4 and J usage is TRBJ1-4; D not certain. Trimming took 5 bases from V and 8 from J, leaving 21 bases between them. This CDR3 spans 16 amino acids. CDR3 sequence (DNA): TGTGCCAGCAGTCGACCAGGACCCGGGTTGGGCGAAAAACTGTTTTTT. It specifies CASSRPGPGLGEKLFF.

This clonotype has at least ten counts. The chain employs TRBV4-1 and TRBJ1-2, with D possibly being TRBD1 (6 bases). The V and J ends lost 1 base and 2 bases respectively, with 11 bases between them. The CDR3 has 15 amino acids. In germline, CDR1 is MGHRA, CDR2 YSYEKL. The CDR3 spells CASSQVYRVNYGYTF. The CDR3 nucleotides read TGCGCCAGCAGCCAAGTATACAGGGTGAACTATGGCTACACCTTC.

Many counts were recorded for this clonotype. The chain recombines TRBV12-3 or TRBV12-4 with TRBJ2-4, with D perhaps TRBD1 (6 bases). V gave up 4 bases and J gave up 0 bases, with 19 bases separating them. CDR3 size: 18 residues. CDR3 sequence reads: CASSSLLDRQLAKNIQYF. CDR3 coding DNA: TGTGCCAGCAGTTCACTATTAGACAGGCAACTAGCCAAAAACATTCAGTACTTC.

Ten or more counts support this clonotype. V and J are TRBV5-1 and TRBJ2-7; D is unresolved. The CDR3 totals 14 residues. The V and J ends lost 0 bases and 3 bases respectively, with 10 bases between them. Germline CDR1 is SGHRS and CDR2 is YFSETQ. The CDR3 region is CASSLATEFYEQYF. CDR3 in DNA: TGCGCCAGCAGCTTGGCAACCGAATTCTACGAGCAGTACTTC.

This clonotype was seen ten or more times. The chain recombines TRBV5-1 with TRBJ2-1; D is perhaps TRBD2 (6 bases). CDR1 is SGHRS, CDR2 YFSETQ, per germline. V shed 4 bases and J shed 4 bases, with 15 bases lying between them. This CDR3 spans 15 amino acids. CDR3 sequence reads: CASSRGGAIYNEQFF. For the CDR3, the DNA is TGCGCCAGCAGCCGAGGCGGGGCAATTTACAATGAGCAGTTCTTC.

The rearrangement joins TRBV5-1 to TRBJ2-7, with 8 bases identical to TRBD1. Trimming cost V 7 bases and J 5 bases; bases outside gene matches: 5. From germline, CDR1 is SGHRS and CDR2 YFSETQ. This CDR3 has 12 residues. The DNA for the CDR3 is TGCGCCAGCGATGCAGGGGGCCACGAGCAGTACTTC. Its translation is CASDAGGHEQYF.

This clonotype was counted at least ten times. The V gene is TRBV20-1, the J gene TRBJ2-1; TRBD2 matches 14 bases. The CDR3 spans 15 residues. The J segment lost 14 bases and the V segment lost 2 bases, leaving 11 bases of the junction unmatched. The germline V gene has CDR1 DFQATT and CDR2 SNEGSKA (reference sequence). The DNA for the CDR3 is TGCAGTGCTAGACCCGGGACTAGCGGGAGAATTCTCGAGTTCTTC. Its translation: CSARPGTSGRILEFF.

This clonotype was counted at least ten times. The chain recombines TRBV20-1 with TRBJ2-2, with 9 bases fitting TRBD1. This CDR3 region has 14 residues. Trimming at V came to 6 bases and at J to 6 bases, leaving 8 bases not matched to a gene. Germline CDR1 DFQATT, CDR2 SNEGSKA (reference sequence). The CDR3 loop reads CSAFGQGTSGELFF. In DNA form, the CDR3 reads TGCAGTGCGTTTGGACAGGGGACGTCCGGGGAGCTGTTTTTT.

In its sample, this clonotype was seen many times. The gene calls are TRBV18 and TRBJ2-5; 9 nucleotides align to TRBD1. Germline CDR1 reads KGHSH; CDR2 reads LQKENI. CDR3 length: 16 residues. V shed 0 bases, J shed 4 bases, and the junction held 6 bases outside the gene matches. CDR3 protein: CASSPPRRQGGETQYF. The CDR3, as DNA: TGTGCCAGCTCACCACCAAGGAGACAGGGGGGAGAGACCCAGTACTTC.